This T cell receptor (beta chain) was recovered during a study of T cell responses to AZD1222 COVID-19 vaccine. The assay was immunoSEQ multiplex PCR, and TCRdb's table has in-frame clones only and misses some. The sample records over 100,000 clones, 91% being singletons. The source was peripheral blood, collected on day 0 of AZD1222 vaccination. This TCR was recovered from an adult in good health.

The CDR3, as DNA: TGTGCCAGCAACTCAGATAGGACCTATGGCTACACCTTC. This encodes CASNSDRTYGYTF. The chain carries TRBV5-4 and TRBJ1-2, with D hard to call. CDR1 is SGHNT and CDR2 is YYREEE in the germline V gene (reference sequence). The CDR3 is 13 amino acids. Trimming took 6 bases from V and 4 from J, leaving 13 bases between them.